The 7 T cell receptor beta chains reported below all come from one sample, sequenced in a study of cytomegalovirus exposure and HLA in healthy donors. The PCR used 60 Vbeta and 13 Jbeta primers. Generated by immunoSEQ multiplex PCR, the TCRdb table keeps only in-frame clones and is missing some. The sample consists of 70,000 to 95,000 clones, 84% of them appearing once. The specimen sequenced was PBMCs. Source of these receptors: a woman younger than 30 in good health and CMV-seropositive.

The J gene is TRBJ2-3, the V gene TRBV19; 7 bases agree with TRBD1. CDR1 LNHDA and CDR2 SQIVND come from the germline V gene (reference sequence). Germline trimming cut 3 bases from V and 4 bases from J; bases unmatched to any gene: 4. CDR3 length equals 14 residues. In DNA form, the CDR3 reads TGTGCCAGTAGTATTCAAGGGGGCGCAGATACGCAGTATTTT. This translates into CASSIQGGADTQYF.

This clone was seen only a few times. This CDR3 is CASSQDQWDSGQFF. CDR3 DNA: TGCGCCAGCAGCCAAGATCAGTGGGATAGCGGGCAGTTCTTC. The chain has TRBV4-1 and TRBJ2-1; D may be TRBD2 (6 bases). Trimming shortened V by 0 bases and J by 12 bases, and 15 bases separated the two germline ends. Germline V gene sequence: CDR1 MGHRA, CDR2 YSYEKL. The CDR3 has 14 residues.

CDR3: CASSPSGTAYEQYF. The CDR3 DNA is TGCGCCAGCAGTCCTTCCGGGACAGCGTACGAGCAGTACTTC. The chain has TRBV4-1 and TRBJ2-7; TRBD1 matches at 7 bases. The CDR3 runs to 14 residues. With V trimmed by 6 bases and J by 4 bases, 9 bases remained unmatched. The V gene's germline CDR1 is MGHRA and CDR2 YSYEKL.

The V call is TRBV9, the J call TRBJ1-1; the match to TRBD1 covers 7 bases. The CDR3 is 14 amino acids. V shed 3 bases and J 3 bases; nucleotides not matched to a gene: 5. The germline V gene encodes CDR1 SGDLS and CDR2 YYNGEE. The CDR3 nucleotides read TGTGCCAGCAGCGGGAGGGACAGCTACACTGAAGCTTTCTTT. Translating gives CASSGRDSYTEAFF.

The genes are TRBV18 and TRBJ1-4; D may be TRBD1 (6 bases). The length of the CDR3 is 16 residues. Germline loops: CDR1 KGHSH, CDR2 LQKENI. Trimming took 4 bases from V and 3 from J, leaving 15 bases between them. The CDR3: CASSHRVIIANEKLFF. The CDR3 DNA reads TGTGCCAGCTCACACAGGGTTATAATCGCTAATGAAAAACTGTTTTTT.

The chain links TRBV2 to TRBJ1-2; 8 bases fit TRBD1. The CDR3 is 15 amino acids. V trimming: 4 bases; J trimming: 7 bases; junction bases outside the gene matches: 11. Per the germline V gene, CDR1 is SNHLY and CDR2 is FYNNEI. CDR3 sequence (DNA): TGTGCCAGCAGTGGTTGGTTCGACAGGGGAGGTGGCTACACCTTC. Its translation is CASSGWFDRGGGYTF.

V usage is TRBV30 and J usage is TRBJ2-5, with 7 bases matching TRBD1. The V and J ends lost 3 bases and 5 bases, in that order; junction bases with no gene match: 6. This CDR3 has 13 amino acids. Germline lookup yields CDR1 GTSNPN and CDR2 SVGIG (reference sequence). CDR3 amino acids: CAWSTGVWETQYF. In nucleotides, the CDR3 is TGTGCCTGGAGCACAGGGGTCTGGGAGACCCAGTACTTC.